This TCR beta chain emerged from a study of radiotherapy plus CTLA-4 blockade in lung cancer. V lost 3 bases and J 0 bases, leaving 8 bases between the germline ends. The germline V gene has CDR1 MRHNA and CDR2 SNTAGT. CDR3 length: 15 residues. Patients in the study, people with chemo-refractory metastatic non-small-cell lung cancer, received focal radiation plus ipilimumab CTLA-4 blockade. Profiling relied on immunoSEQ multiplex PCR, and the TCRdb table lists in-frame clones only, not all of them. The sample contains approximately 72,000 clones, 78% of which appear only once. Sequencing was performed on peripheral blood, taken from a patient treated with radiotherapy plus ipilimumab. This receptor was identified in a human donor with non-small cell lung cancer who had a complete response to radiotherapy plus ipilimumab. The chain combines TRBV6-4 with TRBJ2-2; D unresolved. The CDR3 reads CASSEGTTNTGELFF. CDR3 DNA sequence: TGTGCCAGCAGTGAAGGCACAACGAACACCGGGGAGCTGTTTTTT.